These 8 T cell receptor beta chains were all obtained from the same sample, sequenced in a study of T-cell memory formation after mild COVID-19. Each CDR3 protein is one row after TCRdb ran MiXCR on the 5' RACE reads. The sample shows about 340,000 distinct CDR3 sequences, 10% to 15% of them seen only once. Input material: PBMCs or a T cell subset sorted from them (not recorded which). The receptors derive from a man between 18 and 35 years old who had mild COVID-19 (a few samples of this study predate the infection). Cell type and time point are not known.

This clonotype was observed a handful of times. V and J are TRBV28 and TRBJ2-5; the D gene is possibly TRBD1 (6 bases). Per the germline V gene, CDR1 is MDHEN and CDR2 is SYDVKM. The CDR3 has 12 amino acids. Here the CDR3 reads CAGWDTQETQYF. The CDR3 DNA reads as TGTGCAGGATGGGACACGCAAGAGACCCAGTACTTC. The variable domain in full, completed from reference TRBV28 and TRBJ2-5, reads DVKVTQSSRYLVKRTGEKVFLECVQDMDHENMFWYRQDPGLGLRLIYFSYDVKMKEKGDIPEGYSVSREKKERFSLILESASTNQTSMYLCAGWDTQETQYFGPGTRLLVL.

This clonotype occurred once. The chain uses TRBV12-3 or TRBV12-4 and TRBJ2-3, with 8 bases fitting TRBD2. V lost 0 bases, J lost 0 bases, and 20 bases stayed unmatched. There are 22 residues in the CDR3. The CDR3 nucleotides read TGTGCCAGCAGTTTAGCGGGACTAGGGAGGGGAAGAGTCCAACCTAGCACAGATACGCAGTATTTT. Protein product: CASSLAGLGRGRVQPSTDTQYF.

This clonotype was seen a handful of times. Written as DNA, the CDR3 is TGTGCCAGCAGTCGCCCCGGGACAGGGTCCTACGAGCAGTACTTC. This encodes CASSRPGTGSYEQYF. V is TRBV27 and J is TRBJ2-7, with 9 bases identical to TRBD1. This CDR3 has 15 amino acids. In germline, CDR1 is MNHEY, CDR2 SMNVEV (reference sequence). V was clipped by 5 bases and J by 1 base; unmatched bases: 6.

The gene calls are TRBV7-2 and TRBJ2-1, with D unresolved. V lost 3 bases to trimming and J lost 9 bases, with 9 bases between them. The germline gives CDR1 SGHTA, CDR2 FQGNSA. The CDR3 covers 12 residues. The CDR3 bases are TGTGCCAGCAGCTTCTATAGCAGTGAGCAGTTCTTC. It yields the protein CASSFYSSEQFF.

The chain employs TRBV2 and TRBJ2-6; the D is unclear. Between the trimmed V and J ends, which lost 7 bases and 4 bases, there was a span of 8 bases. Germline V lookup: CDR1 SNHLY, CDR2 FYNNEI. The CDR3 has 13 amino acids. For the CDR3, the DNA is TGTGCCAGCATACCGAGCGGGGCCAACGTCCTGACTTTC. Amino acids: CASIPSGANVLTF.

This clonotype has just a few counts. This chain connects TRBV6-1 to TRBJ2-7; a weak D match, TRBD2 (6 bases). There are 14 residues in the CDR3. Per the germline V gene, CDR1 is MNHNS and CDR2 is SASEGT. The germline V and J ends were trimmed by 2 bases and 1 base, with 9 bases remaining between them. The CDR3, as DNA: TGTGCCAGCAGTGAACTGGCGGGGTCCTACGAGCAGTACGTC. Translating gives CASSELAGSYEQYV.

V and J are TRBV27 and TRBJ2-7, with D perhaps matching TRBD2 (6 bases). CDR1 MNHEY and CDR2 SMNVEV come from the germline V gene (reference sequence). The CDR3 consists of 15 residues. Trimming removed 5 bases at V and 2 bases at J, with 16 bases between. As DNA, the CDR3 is TGTGCCAGCAGTCCCGACCGGGGAGGAGCCTACGAGCAGTACTTC. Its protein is CASSPDRGGAYEQYF.

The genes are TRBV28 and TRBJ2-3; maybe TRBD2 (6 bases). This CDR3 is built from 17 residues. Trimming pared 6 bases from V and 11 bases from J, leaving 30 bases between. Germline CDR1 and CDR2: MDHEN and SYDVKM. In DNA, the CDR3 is TGTGCCAGCAGCCCCAACGGGTGGAGCGGGCGGGAACTAAGGCAGTATTTT. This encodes CASSPNGWSGRELRQYF.